The T cell receptor beta chain described here comes from a study of cytomegalovirus exposure and HLA in healthy donors (TCRdb year 2017). About the study as a whole: An earlier analysis of several hundred of the donors reported under 300 Gb of sequence data and 95 million to 130 million unique TCR beta sequences obtained from some 200 million T cells. Rather than using new phenotypic data, the later analysis identified candidate immune exposures from TCR beta sequences and from how often those sequences occurred across donors. Both class I and class II loci were covered by HLA typing, at four-digit resolution. Several DR-DQ haplotypes were treated as single units for association and clustering because of strong linkage in the cohort. Of the roughly 400 genotyped donors, around 81% fell in the genetic ancestry cluster associated with self-reported Caucasian donors. To predict cytomegalovirus infection status, the study brought together high-throughput TCR immunosequencing, statistical association of individual TCRs with disease status, and machine learning. An earlier analysis of roughly 580 of the donors used high-throughput TCR beta sequencing to judge whether each TCR beta V gene segment behaved as functional or pseudogenic. The study aimed to test whether signatures of past pathogen exposure could be identified by cataloging public T cell receptors. Every discovery cohort repertoire had been produced on one sequencing platform. A later genetic analysis took genome-wide SNP genotypes for 398 of the 666 donors and used that subset as a discovery cohort. Typing coverage differed by locus: A, B, C, DRB1 and DQB1 were typed in roughly 620-640 donors, DQA1 in about 550, DPA1 in 600 to 610, and DPB1 in 450 to 480. Using immunosequencing, the study profiled T cell repertoires from about 610 subjects and related those repertoires to cytomegalovirus serostatus. A separate validation cohort of 100 to 150 different subjects was used in addition to the 666-subject first cohort. Donor age, sex, ethnicity and CMV serostatus were collected together with the repertoire data. An early release that covered about 600 HLA-typed donors contained around 300 gigabases of sequencing data and approximately 85 million unique TCR sequences. To study patterns of TCR occurrence, a later analysis re-analyzed previously published TCR beta repertoires from around 660 donors and added high-resolution HLA genotyping. Among about 390 genotyped donors of the cohort, an average of around 240,000 unique TCR beta nucleotide sequences were sequenced per donor, around 18% of them non-productive.

The CDR3 has 16 amino acids, counting the end cysteine and phenylalanine. Only the CDR3 portion is preserved as DNA: 48 bases, with reading frame beginning at the first base. CDR1 LGHNA and CDR2 YSLEER were looked up in the germline V gene. Overall study outcomes, separate from this receptor: It was suggested by the authors that the approach could potentially be generalized to other disease states and immunological phenotypes. Because HLA typing was unavailable for some donors at each locus, only the typed subset was used in association tests. Only TCR beta chains were sequenced in this cohort, and the absence of alpha or paired-chain data limited detectable features. Immune exposure information for the cohort was limited to CMV serostatus. Because the 87-base-pair reads could not distinguish some IMGT-functional V segments, including TRBV6-2 and TRBV6-3, those segments were excluded. Some 15 rarely observed V segments, including chromosome 9 orphons, were excluded from the earlier analysis of about 610 of the donors because counts were too low. In a later analysis, HLA-associated TCR beta chains showed more clonal expansion and lower generation probabilities than non-associated chains that were equally common. In a later analysis, several top co-occurrence clusters were reported to appear linked to parvovirus B19, influenza, CMV and Epstein-Barr virus. A further reported finding was that TCR beta sequences accurately predicted the HLA-A and HLA-B alleles for most subjects in the first cohort. In a later genetic analysis, a missense DCLRE1C variant was associated with V-gene and J-gene trimming of TCR beta chains, and the association was replicated in an independent cohort. In a later genetic analysis, fewer N-insertions in productive TCRs were reported among donors in an Asian-associated ancestry cluster than the roughly 700-donor mean. In a later analysis, the rate of TCR association differed among HLA loci, with DRB1 alleles having the most associated TCRs and HLA-C alleles having the fewest. While some public TCRs were present in many individuals, most TCR sequences turned up only very rarely across donors. Strong co-occurrence of HLA alleles, especially DR and DQ, made assigning TCR associations to individual alleles difficult. The presence/absence analyses assumed that sequencing depth was roughly uniform across donors, and that assumption may not be true. An earlier analysis of 450 to 750 of the donors showed that most TCR beta V segments appeared in productive rearrangements either about 87% or about 30% of the time, which broadly matched IMGT annotations. In a later analysis, most CMV-associated TCR beta chains were found to appear HLA-restricted, with HLA associations seemingly driven largely by CMV exposure. Correlated functional status among segregating V segments might be attributable to linkage disequilibrium, but an unknown experimental factor could not be ruled out. A cluster of highly shared sequence variants was judged likely to represent a technical artifact of the sequencing pipeline. Three of the identified cytomegalovirus-associated TCR beta chains were confirmed in vitro to be specific for cytomegalovirus antigens. The study gave a list of around 170 TCR beta chains associated with cytomegalovirus. At a false discovery rate of 0.05, a later analysis linked around 15,000 TCR beta sequences to specific HLA alleles. The classifier was reported to diagnose cytomegalovirus status with high specificity and sensitivity in both the original and validation cohorts.

The cohort consisted of 600 to 750 healthy bone marrow donors. At the time of sampling, all cohort members were nominally healthy, though unrecorded immune exposures were likely present. The donor tested CMV seronegative and was one of the 352 seronegative cohort members. Each donor provided a peripheral blood sample, and peripheral blood mononuclear cells were used for TCR beta sequencing. Genomic DNA extraction from the blood cell samples was performed with the Qiagen DNeasy Blood Extraction Kit. This clone was seen only a few times. No cognate antigen has been identified for it. Germline and junction disagree at one end, which may indicate a read error. The protocol used for the library was the immunoSEQ multiplex PCR assay. A mixture of 60 forward primers for TCR Vbeta segments and 13 reverse primers for TCR Jbeta segments was used in the multiplex PCR. The CDR3 region of rearranged TCR beta genes was amplified from genomic DNA by a multiplex PCR assay. On the Illumina HiSeq System, the amplified TCR beta libraries were sequenced as 87-base-pair reads. The published analysis was carried out like this. In a later analysis, tens of millions of unique TCR beta chains were counted across the 500 to 850 repertoires, and some 10 million of these chains were shared by at least two donors. A nearest-neighbor algorithm error-corrected the raw reads and collapsed the reads into unique sequences, merging closely related sequences to remove PCR and sequencing errors. CDR3 sequences were aligned to IMGT reference sequences to assign V, D and J gene segments. For a sequence to be retained, a match of at least six nucleotides was required to both a V gene segment and a J gene segment. Rearrangements were classified as productive when the CDR3 lacked stop codons and remained in frame with V and J, and all other rearrangements were classified as non-productive. Following IMGT convention, CDR3 was defined as the stretch from the second conserved V-encoded cysteine to the conserved J-encoded phenylalanine. The earlier analysis of a few hundred of the donors excluded sequences that lacked an unambiguous match to a single V gene segment. In an earlier analysis of approximately 590 of the donors, V segments were called functional above 56.7% productive rearrangements and were called segregating when the between-donor standard deviation exceeded 5%. To diagnose cytomegalovirus status from the catalog of TCR beta chain sequences, a statistical classification framework was built. V and J gene assignment, in a later analysis, came from comparing TCR nucleotide sequences with IMGT/GENE-DB human TR gene sequences. In a later analysis, CDR3 sequences and most-parsimonious VDJ recombination scenarios were assigned using the TCRdist pipeline. In a later analysis, every TCR beta chain was defined by the combination of its CDR3 amino acid sequence and its V-gene family, and reads without a unique V-gene family were dropped. A later analysis removed 550 to 650 highly shared, low-generation-probability nucleotide sequences to deal with suspected cross-contamination and a sequencing artifact. For each public chain, a later analysis derived a clonal expansion index from normalized ranks of inferred template counts within each repertoire. A later analysis computed generation probabilities with a VDJ recombination model fitted to out-of-frame rearrangements, and checked the results against IGoR. In a later analysis, TCR-TCR, TCR-HLA and TCR-CMV co-occurrence was scored with hypergeometric tests, and a repertoire-size bias correction was applied to TCR pairs. In a later analysis, false discovery rates were estimated by permuting HLA or CMV assignments 20 times. In a later analysis, co-occurring TCRs were grouped using DBSCAN, and TCRdist sequence similarity was added for clustering within HLA-allele-positive subsets. Co-occurrence clustering excluded repertoires with fewer than 30,000 or more than 120,000 public chains, plus five with anomalous nucleotide sharing. In its TCRdb copy, this immuneACCESS table keeps in-frame sequences only and misses some clones. Where compared with another copy, unresolved V genes explain less than half of these, and the others have no known cause. That table supplies the V and J calls and clone size; D and trimming were determined from the DNA. For this sample the table gives 85,000 to 130,000 clones, of which 84% were detected only once. The ten largest clones represent 0.9% to 1.5% of the sample.

The rearranged segments are TRBV4-3 and TRBJ1-1; 12 bases in the junction line up with TRBD1. This sequence originates from a young woman in good health and CMV-seronegative. The sample consisted of PBMCs. The CDR3 corresponds to CASSQDKGTGGSGILF. The nucleotides read TGCGCCAGCAGCCAAGATAAAGGGACAGGGGGCTCGGGAATACTCTTT.